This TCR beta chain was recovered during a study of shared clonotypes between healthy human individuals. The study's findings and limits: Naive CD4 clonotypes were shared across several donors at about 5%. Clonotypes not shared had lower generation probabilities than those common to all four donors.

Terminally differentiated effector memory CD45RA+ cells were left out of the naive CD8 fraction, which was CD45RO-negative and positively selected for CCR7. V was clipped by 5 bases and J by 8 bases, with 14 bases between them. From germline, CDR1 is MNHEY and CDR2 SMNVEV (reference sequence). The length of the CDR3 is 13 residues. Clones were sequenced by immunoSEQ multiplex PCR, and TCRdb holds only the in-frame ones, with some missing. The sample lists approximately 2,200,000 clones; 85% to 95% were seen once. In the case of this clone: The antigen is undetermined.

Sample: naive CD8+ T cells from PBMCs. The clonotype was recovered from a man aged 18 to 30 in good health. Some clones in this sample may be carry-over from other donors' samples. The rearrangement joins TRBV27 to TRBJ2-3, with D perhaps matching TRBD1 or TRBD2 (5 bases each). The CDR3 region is CASSPHGASTQYF. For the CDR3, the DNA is TGTGCCAGCAGTCCTCACGGGGCTAGTACGCAGTATTTT.